The rows below give T cell receptor beta chains drawn from one sample of a study of shared clonotypes between healthy human individuals. The repertoire was sequenced with immunoSEQ multiplex PCR; TCRdb's copy has only in-frame clones and lacks some. The table shows some 1 million clones, with 60% to 80% occurring only once. Sequenced sample: memory CD4+ T cells sorted from blood. All receptors derive from a young man in good health. Both conserved end residues are trimmed from each CDR3. D genes are given only for firm matches.

TRBV29-1,11,TRBD1,TRBJ1-6,SVERQGDSPLH
TRBV5-1,14,TRBD2,TRBJ2-3,ASSLGTSGGTDTQY
TRBV10-3,15,NA,TRBJ2-1,AISESTSRGAYNEQF
TRBV6-1,11,TRBD1,TRBJ1-4,ASSVPWTGKLF
TRBV29-1,11,NA,TRBJ1-1,SASGLGNTEAF
TRBV18,17,TRBD2,TRBJ2-2,ASSPPSGGSGMNTGELF
TRBV19,11,NA,TRBJ1-1,ASIDGWDTEAF
TRBV27,17,TRBD2,TRBJ2-1,ASSHAALAGVDSYNEQF
TRBV6-5,11,NA,TRBJ1-1,ASALTRNTEAF
TRBV21-1,16,NA,TRBJ2-5,ASSKGVASGSVQETQY
TRBV5-1,12,TRBD1,TRBJ2-7,ASSPGQGVYEQY
TRBV10-2,11,NA,TRBJ1-2,ASSESSFYGYT
TRBV12-1,13,NA,TRBJ2-1,ASSVTSGNYNEQF
TRBV7-2,12,NA,TRBJ2-7,ASSLDRLKGEQY
TRBV4-3,13,NA,TRBJ1-5,ASSQDWDSNQPQH
TRBV18,11,NA,TRBJ2-1,ASSAYRDDEQF
TRBV2,11,NA,TRBJ2-3,ASRRQPTDTQY
TRBV4-1,13,TRBD1,TRBJ1-6,ASSSFTGVESPLH
TRBV29-1,12,TRBD1,TRBJ2-7,SVGPGQKTYEQY
TRBV25-1,12,TRBD2,TRBJ2-5,ASSPSGHQETQY
TRBV19,12,TRBD1,TRBJ2-7,ASSRGQSSYEQY
TRBV2,13,NA,TRBJ2-3,ASKTTGVSTDTQY
TRBV27,15,NA,TRBJ2-6,ASSFSLGRSGANVLT
TRBV2,12,NA,TRBJ1-5,ASSRDLSNQPQH
TRBV11-2,11,TRBD2,TRBJ2-7,ASSLDQGTSSY
TRBV18,11,NA,TRBJ2-5,ASSPGVQETQY
TRBV6-1,13,NA,TRBJ2-7,ASSDLAGAAYEQY
TRBV9,14,NA,TRBJ2-3,ASSPSGTQSTDTQY
TRBV7-6,13,TRBD1,TRBJ2-2,ASSLGQGRTGELF
TRBV5-1,13,NA,TRBJ2-3,ASSLVAGATDTQY
TRBV4-1,15,NA,TRBJ2-2,ASSQDFEGGFAGELF
TRBV7-7,11,NA,TRBJ2-1,ASSEGLLNEQF
TRBV6-5,13,NA,TRBJ1-1,ASSPRRGLDTEAF
TRBV12-5,11,NA,TRBJ2-3,ASGGDSTNTQY
TRBV5-4,12,TRBD2,TRBJ2-3,ASSAGGYTDTQY
TRBV19,8,NA,TRBJ1-2,ASKEYGYT
TRBV2,9,NA,TRBJ1-2,ASSERVGYT
TRBV5-1,13,NA,TRBJ2-7,ASSSGSTTSYEQY
TRBV11-3,11,NA,TRBJ2-1,ASSLLMGTEQF
TRBV12-5,10,NA,TRBJ2-3,ASGSGTDTQY
TRBV28,11,NA,TRBJ1-1,ASSFRGGTEAF
TRBV6-1,11,NA,TRBJ1-1,ASTGQTNTEAF
TRBV6-4,12,NA,TRBJ2-2,ASSVEGNTGELF
TRBV9,13,NA,TRBJ2-3,ASSVVEKLGDTQY
TRBV5-1,14,NA,TRBJ2-2,ASSLEGGTNTGELF
TRBV19,12,TRBD1,TRBJ2-7,ASSPRDRVNEQY
TRBV19,17,NA,TRBJ2-7,ASRGTIRASALRGYEQY
TRBV19,12,NA,TRBJ2-5,ASSTLQVGETQY
TRBV4-3,16,NA,TRBJ2-7,ASSQVYHPGKGAYEQY
TRBV5-4,13,NA,TRBJ2-7,ASSGGGSKIYEQY
TRBV30,10,NA,TRBJ1-5,AWRDSNQPQH
TRBV6-5,9,NA,TRBJ2-7,ASSPENEQY
TRBV11-2,13,NA,TRBJ1-5,ASSLEPGSNQPQH
TRBV10-2,13,NA,TRBJ2-1,ASRFSGFGDNEQF
TRBV18,11,NA,TRBJ1-6,ASSPGNRSPLH